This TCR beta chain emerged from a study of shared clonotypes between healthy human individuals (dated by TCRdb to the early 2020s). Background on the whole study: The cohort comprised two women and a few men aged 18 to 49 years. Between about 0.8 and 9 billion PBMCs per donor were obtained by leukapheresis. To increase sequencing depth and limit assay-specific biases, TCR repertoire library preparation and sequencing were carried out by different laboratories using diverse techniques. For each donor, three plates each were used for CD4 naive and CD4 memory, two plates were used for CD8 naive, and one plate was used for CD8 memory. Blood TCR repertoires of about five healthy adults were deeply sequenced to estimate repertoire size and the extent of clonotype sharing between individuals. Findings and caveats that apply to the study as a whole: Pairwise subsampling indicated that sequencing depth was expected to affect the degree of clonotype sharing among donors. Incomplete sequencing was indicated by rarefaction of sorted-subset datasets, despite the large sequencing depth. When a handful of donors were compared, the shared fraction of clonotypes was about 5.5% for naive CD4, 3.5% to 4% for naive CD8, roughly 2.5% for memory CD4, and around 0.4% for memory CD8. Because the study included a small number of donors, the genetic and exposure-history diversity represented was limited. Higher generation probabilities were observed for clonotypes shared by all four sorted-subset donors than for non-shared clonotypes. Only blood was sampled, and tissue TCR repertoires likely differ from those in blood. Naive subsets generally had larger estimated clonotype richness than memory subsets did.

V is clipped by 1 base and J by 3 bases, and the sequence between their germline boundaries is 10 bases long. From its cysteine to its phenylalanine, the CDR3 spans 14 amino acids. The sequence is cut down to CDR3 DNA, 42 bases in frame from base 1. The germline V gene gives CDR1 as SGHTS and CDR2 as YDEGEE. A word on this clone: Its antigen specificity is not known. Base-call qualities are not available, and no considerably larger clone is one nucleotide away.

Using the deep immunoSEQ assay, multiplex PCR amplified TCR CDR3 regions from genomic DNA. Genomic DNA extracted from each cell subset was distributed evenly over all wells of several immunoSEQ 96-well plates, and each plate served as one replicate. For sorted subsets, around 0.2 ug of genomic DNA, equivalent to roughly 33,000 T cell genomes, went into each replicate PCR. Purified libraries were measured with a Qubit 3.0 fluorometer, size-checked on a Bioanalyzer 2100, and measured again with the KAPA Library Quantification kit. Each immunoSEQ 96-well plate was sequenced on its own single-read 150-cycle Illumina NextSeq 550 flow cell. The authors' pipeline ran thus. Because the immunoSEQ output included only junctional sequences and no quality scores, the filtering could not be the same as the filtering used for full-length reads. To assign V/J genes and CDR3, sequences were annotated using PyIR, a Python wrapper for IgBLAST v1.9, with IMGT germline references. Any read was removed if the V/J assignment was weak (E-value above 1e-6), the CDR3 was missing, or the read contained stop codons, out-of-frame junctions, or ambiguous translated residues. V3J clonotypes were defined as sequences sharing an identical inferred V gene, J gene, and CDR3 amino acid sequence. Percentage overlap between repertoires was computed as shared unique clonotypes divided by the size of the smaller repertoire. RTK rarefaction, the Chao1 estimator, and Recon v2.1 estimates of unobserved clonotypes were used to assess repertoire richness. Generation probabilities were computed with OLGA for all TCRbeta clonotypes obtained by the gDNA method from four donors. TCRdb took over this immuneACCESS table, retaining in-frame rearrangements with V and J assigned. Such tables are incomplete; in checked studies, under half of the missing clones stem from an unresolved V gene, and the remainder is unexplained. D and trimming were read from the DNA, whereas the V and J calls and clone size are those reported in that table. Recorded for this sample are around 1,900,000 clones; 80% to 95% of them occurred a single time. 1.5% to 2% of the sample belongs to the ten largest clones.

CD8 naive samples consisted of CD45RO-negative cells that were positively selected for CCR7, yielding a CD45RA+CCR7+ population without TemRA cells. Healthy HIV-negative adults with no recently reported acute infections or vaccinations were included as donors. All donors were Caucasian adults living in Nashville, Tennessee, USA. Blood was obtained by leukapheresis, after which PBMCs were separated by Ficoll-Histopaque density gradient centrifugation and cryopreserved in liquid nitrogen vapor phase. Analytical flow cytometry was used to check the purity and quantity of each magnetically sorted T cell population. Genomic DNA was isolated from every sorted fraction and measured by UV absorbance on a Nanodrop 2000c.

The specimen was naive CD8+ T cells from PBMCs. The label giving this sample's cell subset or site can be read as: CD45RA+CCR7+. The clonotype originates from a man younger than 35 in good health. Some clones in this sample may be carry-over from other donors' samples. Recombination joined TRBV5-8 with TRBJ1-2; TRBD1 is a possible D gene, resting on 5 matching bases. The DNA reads TGTGCCAGCAGCTTGAGAGGGGATTACTATGGCTACACCTTC. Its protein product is CASSLRGDYYGYTF. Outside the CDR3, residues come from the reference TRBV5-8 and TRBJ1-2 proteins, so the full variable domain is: EAGVTQSPTHLIKTRGQQATLRCSPISGHTSVYWYQQALGLGLQFLLWYDEGEERNRGNFPPRFSGRQFPNYSSELNVNALELEDSALYLCASSLRGDYYGYTFGSGTRLTVV.